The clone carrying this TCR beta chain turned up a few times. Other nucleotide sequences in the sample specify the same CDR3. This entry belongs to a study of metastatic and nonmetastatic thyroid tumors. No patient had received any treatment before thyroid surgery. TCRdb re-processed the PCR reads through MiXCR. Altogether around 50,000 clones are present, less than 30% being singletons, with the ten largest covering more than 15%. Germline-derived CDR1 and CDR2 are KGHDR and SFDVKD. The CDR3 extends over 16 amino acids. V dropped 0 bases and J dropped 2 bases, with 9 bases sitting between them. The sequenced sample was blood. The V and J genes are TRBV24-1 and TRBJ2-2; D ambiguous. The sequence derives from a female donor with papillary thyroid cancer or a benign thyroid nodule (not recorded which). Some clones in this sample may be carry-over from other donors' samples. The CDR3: CATSDLPPENTGELFF. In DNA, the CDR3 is TGTGCCACCAGTGATTTGCCCCCAGAAAACACCGGGGAGCTGTTTTTT.